This T cell receptor beta chain was captured by sequencing in a study of blood T cell repertoires in COVID-19 (TCRdb year 2020). The study in broad terms: Collaborator samples came from the United States, Italy and Spain and covered acute and convalescent phases of COVID-19. Where available, HLA class I and class II types were taken from metadata supplied by the sample provider and were not determined by assay-based typing. The prospective study material was composed of cDNA or gDNA derived from T cells, B-cell-depleted T cells, or PBMCs. The dataset comprised deeply sampled blood TCRbeta repertoires from subjects exposed to, actively infected with, or recovered from COVID-19. The sample metadata nearly always contained a de-identified subject ID, COVID-19 status, age in years and sex. The samples were drawn from two sources: the first 160 participants of the ongoing ImmuneRACE study, and 1,000 to 1,500 subjects contributed by 6 global collaborators. The repertoires were released in a freely available public database intended as a resource for research on the immune response to SARS-CoV-2. Study-wide conclusions, independent of this receptor: The amount of clinical and demographic metadata varied by source and participant and was provided uncurated.

TCRbeta CDR3 regions were amplified from genomic DNA using the immunoSEQ Assay, a bias-controlled multiplex PCR. The authors processed their data as follows. Within the assay, amplification of reference gene primers was used to estimate how many nucleated cells each sample contained. Sequence reads were collapsed and filtered to measure the absolute abundance of every unique TCRbeta CDR3 rearrangement. Productive Simpson clonality was computed per sample as the square root of Simpson's diversity index over productive rearrangements. The immuneACCESS repertoire file appears here via TCRdb, limited to in-frame rearrangements. These files lack a portion of the clones; in checked studies, under half of the deficit traces to unresolved V genes, and the cause of the others is not known. V, J and clone size derive from that table, while D and trimming were established from the DNA sequence. In this sample the table shows about 130,000 clones, around 70% of which occur a single time. The top ten hold more than 5.5% of the sample.

Each collaborating institution followed its own protocols to collect whole blood in K2EDTA tubes. Collaborator samples were shipped for TCRbeta analysis as frozen whole blood, isolated PBMCs, or DNA extracted from either sample type. As to this clone: Its specific antigen is unknown. Base qualities are not recorded, but no much larger clone differs from it by a single base.

Material: peripheral blood. The sequence came from a man aged 60 to 75 with acute or convalescent COVID-19.

The nucleotide sequence reads TGTGCCAGCATCCCAGACAACCCGAACTATGGCTACACCTTC. It translates to CASIPDNPNYGYTF. The chain employs TRBV6-5 and TRBJ1-2; no D gene is confidently identified. The junction shows trimming of 7 bases on V and 2 bases on J, plus 14 bases between the germline ends. The CDR3 numbers 14 residues from cysteine through phenylalanine. The read is trimmed to its CDR3 DNA, 42 bases read in frame from base 1. CDR1 and CDR2 are drawn from the germline V gene: MNHEY, SVGAGI.